This T cell receptor (beta chain) was identified in a study of CD8+CD57+ T cells in acquired aplastic anemia. Study-wide context: Each DNA sample taken from sorted CD4+ and CD8+ cells came to roughly 3.5 ug on average.

General study points: Shared by patients and controls, around 27 CD8+ CDR3s were abundant in patients.

On this clonotype itself: Its antigen is not identified.

After removal of 5 bases from V and 6 bases from J, the junction contained 6 bases not matched to a gene. Germline CDR1 and CDR2: SGHAT and FQNNGV. CDR3 size: 15 residues. Genomic DNA templated the TCR beta VDJ and CDR3 profiling. Each CDR3 protein gets one entry after TCRdb re-called the reads with MiXCR. Among some 190,000 distinct CDR3 sequences listed, around 45% were seen once. The receptor was derived from a human donor in good health. The chain is built from TRBV11-2 and TRBJ2-1, with 11 positions matching TRBD2. The sample comprised sorted CD4+, CD8+, or CD8+CD57+ T cells (not recorded which) from PBMCs. This CDR3 is CASSPGTSGLNEQFF. The DNA of the CDR3 is TGTGCCAGCAGCCCGGGGACTAGCGGTCTCAATGAGCAGTTCTTC.